The next 14 T cell receptor beta chains were all read from a single sample in a study of blood T cell repertoires in COVID-19. Sequenced by immunoSEQ multiplex PCR; TCRdb stores in-frame clones only, minus some. The sample contains 150,000 to 200,000 clones, 65% to 85% of which appear only once. The sample comprised PBMCs or T cells enriched from blood (not recorded which). These receptors were collected from a man aged 40-49 years who had recovered from COVID-19.

This clone came up once. This sequence joins TRBV27 and TRBJ2-5; 10 bases agree with TRBD2. Germline CDR1 MNHEY, CDR2 SMNVEV (reference sequence). Losses at the gene ends were 3 bases for V and 4 bases for J; bases not matched to a gene: 8. This CDR3 has 16 residues. CDR3 coding DNA: TGTGCCAGCAGTTTTGCATTAGCGGGGGGTGTAGAGACCCAGTACTTC. It yields the protein CASSFALAGGVETQYF.

The chain uses TRBV7-3 and TRBJ2-1; 13 nucleotides agree with TRBD2. Germline CDR1 and CDR2: SGHTA and FQGTGA. The CDR3 spans 15 residues. The J segment lost 8 bases and the V segment lost 8 bases, leaving 9 bases of the junction unmatched. The CDR3 loop reads CASRTSGGAPHEQFF. The CDR3 DNA reads as TGTGCCAGCCGTACTAGCGGGGGGGCCCCTCATGAGCAGTTCTTC.

In its sample, this clone was seen a few times. The chain employs TRBV4-1 and TRBJ1-5; D gene unclear. This CDR3 comprises 15 residues. The germline gives CDR1 MGHRA, CDR2 YSYEKL. Trimming cost V 0 bases and J 6 bases, with 12 bases left between them. In DNA, the CDR3 is TGCGCCAGCAGCCAAGAGGGTGGAGGGAGTCAGCCCCAGCATTTT. This sequence encodes CASSQEGGGSQPQHF.

This clone was detected only once. This sample also contains other DNA sequences that code for the same CDR3. The chain employs TRBV11-3 and TRBJ2-1, with D possibly being TRBD2 (6 bases). There are 15 residues in the CDR3. Germline-derived CDR1 and CDR2 are SGHNT and YENEEA. The germline V and J ends were trimmed by 3 bases and 0 bases, with 9 bases remaining between them. DNA for the CDR3: TGTGCCAGCAGCTTGGGGCGGGGCTCCTACAATGAGCAGTTCTTC. Translation gives CASSLGRGSYNEQFF.

This clone was seen just once. The gene calls are TRBV13 and TRBJ2-3; 7 bases map to TRBD2. Trimming removed 5 bases from V and 3 bases from J; junction bases left unmatched: 17. The CDR3 consists of 18 residues. From germline, CDR1 is PRHDT and CDR2 FYEKMQ (reference sequence). CDR3 nucleotide sequence: TGTGCCAGCAGCCCGGGACTAAGTCAATCCAAGGGTACAGATACGCAGTATTTT. It translates to CASSPGLSQSKGTDTQYF.

This clone appeared once. The chain uses TRBV7-2 and TRBJ2-1, with D possibly TRBD1 on 6 matching bases. Between the trimmed V and J ends, which lost 5 bases and 2 bases, there was a span of 13 bases. The CDR3 totals 15 residues. CDR1 and CDR2 from the germline V gene are SGHTA and FQGNSA. The CDR3 loop is CASSGGQITYNEQFF. CDR3 in DNA: TGTGCCAGCAGCGGAGGACAGATCACCTACAATGAGCAGTTCTTC.

There are a few counts of this clone. V and J are TRBV6-5 and TRBJ1-1, with D maybe TRBD1 (5 bases). CDR1 is MNHEY, CDR2 SVGAGI, per germline. This CDR3 spans 14 amino acids. V lost 2 bases and J lost 10, with 17 bases in between. The CDR3 sequence: CASSYGTAGGGAFF. CDR3 coding DNA: TGTGCCAGCAGTTACGGGACGGCCGGGGGGGGAGCTTTCTTT.

V and J are TRBV7-3 and TRBJ2-1, with 8 nucleotides matching TRBD1. This CDR3 contains 13 residues. CDR1 is SGHTA, CDR2 FQGTGA, per germline. Trimming at V came to 7 bases and at J to 5 bases, leaving 4 bases not matched to a gene. The CDR3 DNA reads as TGTGCCAGCAAACAGGGGGTTCACAATGAGCAGTTCTTC. This gives the protein CASKQGVHNEQFF.

The V gene is TRBV5-4, the J gene TRBJ1-1; D gene uncertain. The CDR3 totals 16 residues. V shed 1 base and J shed 0 bases, with 13 bases lying between them. The V gene's germline CDR1 is SGHNT and CDR2 YYREEE (reference sequence). In nucleotides, the CDR3 is TGTGCCAGCAGCTTGATAGACAATTACATGAACACTGAAGCTTTCTTT. This gives the protein CASSLIDNYMNTEAFF.

The chain is built from TRBV4-1 and TRBJ2-6, with 7 bases matching TRBD1. CDR1 and CDR2 (germline): MGHRA, YSYEKL. The J segment lost 0 bases and the V segment lost 2 bases, leaving 4 bases of the junction unmatched. This CDR3 is built from 17 residues. CDR3 amino acids: CASSQRGPTSGANVLTF. CDR3 in DNA: TGCGCCAGCAGCCAAAGGGGGCCGACCTCTGGGGCCAACGTCCTGACTTTC.

V is TRBV3-1 (or the pseudogene TRBV3-2) and J is TRBJ2-5, with TRBD2 matching over 12 bases. With 6 bases clipped from V and 5 bases from J, the junction kept 7 bases outside the gene matches. CDR3 length: 15 residues. Germline CDR1 LGHDT, CDR2 YNNKEL (reference sequence). The CDR3 sequence is CASSRTSGAVETQYF. DNA for the CDR3: TGTGCCAGCAGTCGGACTAGCGGGGCGGTGGAGACCCAGTACTTC.

The chain recombines TRBV5-1 with TRBJ2-7; D unresolved. The germline gives CDR1 SGHRS, CDR2 YFSETQ. This CDR3 has 12 amino acids. V gave up 4 bases and J gave up 7 bases, with 12 bases separating them. The CDR3 spells CASSTDRSEQYF. As DNA, the CDR3 is TGCGCCAGCAGCACCGACCGGAGTGAGCAGTACTTC.

The V gene is TRBV5-4, the J gene TRBJ2-3; TRBD2 matches 8 bases. The CDR3 consists of 16 residues. Germline trimming cut 1 base from V and 1 base from J; bases unmatched to any gene: 5. Germline CDR1 and CDR2: SGHNT and YYREEE (reference sequence). CDR3 in amino acids: CASSLRPAGGTDTQYF. CDR3 DNA sequence: TGTGCCAGCAGCTTGCGCCCAGCGGGGGGCACAGATACGCAGTATTTT.

The chain joins TRBV9 to TRBJ2-2; 8 bases line up with TRBD1. Germline-derived CDR1 and CDR2 are SGDLS and YYNGEE. The J segment lost 7 bases and the V segment lost 4 bases, leaving 15 bases of the junction unmatched. The CDR3 extends over 17 amino acids. The CDR3 nucleotides read TGTGCCAGCAGCCCCCGGGTTCAAGCAGGGGGCGGCGGGGAGCTGTTTTTT. Its translation is CASSPRVQAGGGGELFF. Looking up the rest from reference TRBV9 and TRBJ2-2 gives the full variable domain: DSGVTQTPKHLITATGQRVTLRCSPRSGDLSVYWYQQSLDQGLQFLIQYYNGEERAKGNILERFSAQQFPDLHSELNLSSLELGDSALYFCASSPRVQAGGGGELFFGEGSRLTVL.